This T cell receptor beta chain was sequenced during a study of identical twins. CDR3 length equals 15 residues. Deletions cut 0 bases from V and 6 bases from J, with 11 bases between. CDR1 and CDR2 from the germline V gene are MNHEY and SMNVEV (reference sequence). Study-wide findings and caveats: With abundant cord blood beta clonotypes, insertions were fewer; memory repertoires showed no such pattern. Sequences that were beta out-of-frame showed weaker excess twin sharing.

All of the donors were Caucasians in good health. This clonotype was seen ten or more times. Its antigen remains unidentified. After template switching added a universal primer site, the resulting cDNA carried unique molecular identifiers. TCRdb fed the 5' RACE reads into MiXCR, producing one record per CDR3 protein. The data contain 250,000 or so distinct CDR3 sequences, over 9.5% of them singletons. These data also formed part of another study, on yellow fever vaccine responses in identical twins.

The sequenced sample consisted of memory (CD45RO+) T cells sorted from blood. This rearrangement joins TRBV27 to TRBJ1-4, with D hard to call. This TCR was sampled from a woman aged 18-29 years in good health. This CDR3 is CASSLSARGDEKLFF. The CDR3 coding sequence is TGTGCCAGCAGTTTATCGGCGCGGGGTGATGAAAAACTGTTTTTT.